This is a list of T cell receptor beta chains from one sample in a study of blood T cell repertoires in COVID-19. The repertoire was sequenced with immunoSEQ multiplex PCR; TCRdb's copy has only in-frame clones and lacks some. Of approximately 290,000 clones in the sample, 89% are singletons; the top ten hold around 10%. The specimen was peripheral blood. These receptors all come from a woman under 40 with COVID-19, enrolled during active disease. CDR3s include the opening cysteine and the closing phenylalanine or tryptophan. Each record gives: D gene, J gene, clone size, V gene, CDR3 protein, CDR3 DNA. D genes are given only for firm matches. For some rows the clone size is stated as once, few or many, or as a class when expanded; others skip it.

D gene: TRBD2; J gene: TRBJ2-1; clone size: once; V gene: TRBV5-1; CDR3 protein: CASSPGTSGGYNEQFF; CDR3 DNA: TGCGCCAGCAGCCCAGGGACTAGCGGGGGGTACAATGAGCAGTTCTTC
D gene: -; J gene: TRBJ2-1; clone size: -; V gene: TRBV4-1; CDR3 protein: CASSPLGAVNNEQFF; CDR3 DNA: TGCGCCAGCAGCCCGCTAGGAGCGGTAAACAATGAGCAGTTCTTC
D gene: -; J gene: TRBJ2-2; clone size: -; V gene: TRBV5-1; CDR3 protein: CASSKEGLPGTGELFF; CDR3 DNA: TGCGCCAGCAGCAAGGAGGGCCTTCCCGGTACCGGGGAGCTGTTTTTT
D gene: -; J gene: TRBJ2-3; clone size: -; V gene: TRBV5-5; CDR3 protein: CASSFAGTLNTQYF; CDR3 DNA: TGTGCCAGCAGCTTCGCCGGGACTCTGAATACGCAGTATTTT
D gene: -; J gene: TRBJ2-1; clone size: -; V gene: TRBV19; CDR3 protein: CASSMGSSYNEQFF; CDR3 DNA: TGTGCCAGTAGTATGGGGAGCTCCTACAATGAGCAGTTCTTC
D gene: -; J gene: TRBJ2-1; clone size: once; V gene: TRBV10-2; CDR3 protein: CASSEGIWGQWNEQFF; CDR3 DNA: TGCGCCAGCAGTGAGGGTATCTGGGGCCAGTGGAATGAGCAGTTCTTC
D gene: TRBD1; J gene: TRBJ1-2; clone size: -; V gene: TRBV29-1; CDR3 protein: CSAGTGLGYGYTF; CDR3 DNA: TGCAGCGCCGGGACAGGGTTAGGCTATGGCTACACCTTC
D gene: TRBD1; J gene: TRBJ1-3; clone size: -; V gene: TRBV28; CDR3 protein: CASNDRGSGNTIYF; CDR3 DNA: TGTGCCAGCAACGACAGGGGGTCCGGAAACACCATATATTTT
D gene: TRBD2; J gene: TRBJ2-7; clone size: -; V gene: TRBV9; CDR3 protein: CASSVGGGDEQYF; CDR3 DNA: TGTGCCAGCAGCGTTGGTGGGGGGGACGAGCAGTACTTC
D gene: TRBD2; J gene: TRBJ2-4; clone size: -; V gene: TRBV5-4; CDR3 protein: CASSSGTSVNIQYF; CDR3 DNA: TGTGCCAGCAGCAGCGGGACTAGCGTGAACATTCAGTACTTC
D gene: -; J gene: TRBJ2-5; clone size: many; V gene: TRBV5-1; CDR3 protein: CASSLDPGLGTQYF; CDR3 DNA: TGCGCCAGCAGCTTGGACCCCGGGTTGGGGACCCAGTACTTC
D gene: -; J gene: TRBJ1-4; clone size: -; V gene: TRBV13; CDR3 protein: CASSSWATTNEKLFF; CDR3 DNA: TGTGCCAGCAGTTCCTGGGCCACAACTAATGAAAAACTGTTTTTT
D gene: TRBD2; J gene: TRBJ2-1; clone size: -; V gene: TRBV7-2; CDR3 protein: CASTLQGTSLLNEQFF; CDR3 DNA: TGTGCCAGCACCCTACAAGGGACTAGCTTGCTCAATGAGCAGTTCTTC
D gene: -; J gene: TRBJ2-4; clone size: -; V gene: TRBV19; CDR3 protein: CAIKLAKNIQYF; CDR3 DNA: TGTGCCATTAAGCTAGCCAAAAACATTCAGTACTTC
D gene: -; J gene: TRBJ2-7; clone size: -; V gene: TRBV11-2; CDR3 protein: CASSLRQVYEQYF; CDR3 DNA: TGTGCCAGCAGCCTTCGACAGGTTTACGAGCAGTACTTC
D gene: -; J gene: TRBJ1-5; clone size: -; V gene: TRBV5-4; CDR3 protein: CASSYQGGQPQHF; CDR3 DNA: TGTGCCAGCAGCTACCAGGGAGGTCAGCCCCAGCATTTT
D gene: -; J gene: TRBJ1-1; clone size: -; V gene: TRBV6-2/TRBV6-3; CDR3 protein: CASSYNPGPWSEAFF; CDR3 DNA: TGTGCCAGCAGTTACAATCCAGGGCCCTGGTCGGAAGCTTTCTTT
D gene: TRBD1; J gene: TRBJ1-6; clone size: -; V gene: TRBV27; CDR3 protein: CASSLGQGNSPLHF; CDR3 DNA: TGTGCCAGCAGCCTCGGACAGGGAAATTCACCCCTCCACTTT
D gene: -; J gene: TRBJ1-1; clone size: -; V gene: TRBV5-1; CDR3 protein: CASSRQTGMNTEAFF; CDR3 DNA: TGCGCCAGCAGCCGACAAACAGGGATGAACACTGAAGCTTTCTTT
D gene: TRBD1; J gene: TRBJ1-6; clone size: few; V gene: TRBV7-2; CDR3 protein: CASSSRQGRYNSPLHF; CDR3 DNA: TGTGCCAGCAGCTCTCGACAGGGACGGTATAATTCACCCCTCCACTTT
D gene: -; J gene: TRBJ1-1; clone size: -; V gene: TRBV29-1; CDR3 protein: CSVAVGGSGEAFF; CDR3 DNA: TGCAGCGTTGCCGTCGGGGGGAGCGGTGAAGCTTTCTTT
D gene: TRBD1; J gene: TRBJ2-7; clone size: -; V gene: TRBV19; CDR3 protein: CASSRLTPPGQDPYEQYF; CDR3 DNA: TGTGCCAGTAGTAGACTCACCCCCCCGGGACAGGATCCCTACGAGCAGTACTTC
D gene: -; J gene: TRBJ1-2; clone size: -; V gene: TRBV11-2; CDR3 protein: CASSLTQVRGYTF; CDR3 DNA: TGTGCCAGCAGCTTAACCCAGGTGCGTGGCTACACCTTC
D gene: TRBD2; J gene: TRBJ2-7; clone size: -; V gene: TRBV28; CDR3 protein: CASSLRALRPGGPTNYYEQYF; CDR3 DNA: TGTGCCAGCAGTTTACGGGCGTTACGTCCGGGGGGACCAACTAACTACTACGAGCAGTACTTC
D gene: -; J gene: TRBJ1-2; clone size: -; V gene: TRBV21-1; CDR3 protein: CASSGARNNYGYTF; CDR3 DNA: TGTGCCAGCAGCGGGGCGAGGAATAACTATGGCTACACCTTC
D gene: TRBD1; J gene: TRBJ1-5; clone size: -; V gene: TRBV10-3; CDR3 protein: CAISDPGTGGDQPQHF; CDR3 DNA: TGTGCCATCAGTGACCCAGGGACAGGGGGGGATCAGCCCCAGCATTTT
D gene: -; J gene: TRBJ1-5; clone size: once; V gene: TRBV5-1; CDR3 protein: CASSLGGYNQPQHF; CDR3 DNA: TGCGCCAGCAGCTTGGGAGGGTACAATCAGCCCCAGCATTTT
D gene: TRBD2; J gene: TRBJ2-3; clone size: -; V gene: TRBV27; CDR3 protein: CASSAGGYTDTQYF; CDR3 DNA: TGTGCCAGCAGTGCGGGGGGTTACACAGATACGCAGTATTTT
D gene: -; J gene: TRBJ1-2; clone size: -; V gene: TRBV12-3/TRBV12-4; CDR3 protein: CASSFSVMTTTF; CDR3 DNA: TGTGCCAGCAGTTTCAGTGTAATGACTACCACCTTC
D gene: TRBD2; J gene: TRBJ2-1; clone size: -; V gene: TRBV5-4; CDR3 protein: CASSLYRLAGDNEQFF; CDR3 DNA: TGTGCCAGCAGCTTGTACCGGCTAGCGGGGGACAATGAGCAGTTCTTC
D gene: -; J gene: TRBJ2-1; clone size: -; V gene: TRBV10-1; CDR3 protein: CASRQDTTYNEQFF; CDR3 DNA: TGCGCCAGCAGACAGGACACTACCTACAATGAGCAGTTCTTC
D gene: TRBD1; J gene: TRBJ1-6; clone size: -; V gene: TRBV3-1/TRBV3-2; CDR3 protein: CASSQGGTGRSPLHF; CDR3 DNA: TGTGCCAGCAGCCAAGGGGGGACAGGGAGATCACCCCTCCACTTT
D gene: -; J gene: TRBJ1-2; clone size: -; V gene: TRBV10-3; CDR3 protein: CAIGGTGNGYGYTF; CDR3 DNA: TGTGCCATCGGGGGGACCGGGAATGGCTATGGCTACACCTTC
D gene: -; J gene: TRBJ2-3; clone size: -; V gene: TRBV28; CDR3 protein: CASSLARAGTDTQYF; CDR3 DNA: TGTGCCAGCAGTTTGGCCAGGGCGGGAACAGATACGCAGTATTTT
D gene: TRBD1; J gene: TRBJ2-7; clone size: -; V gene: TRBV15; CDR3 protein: CATSSSPGTGMYEQYF; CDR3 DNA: TGTGCCACCAGCTCTTCTCCCGGGACAGGGATGTACGAGCAGTACTTC
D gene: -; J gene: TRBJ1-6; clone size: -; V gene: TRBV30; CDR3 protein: CAWKRADNSPLHF; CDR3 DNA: TGTGCCTGGAAACGCGCTGATAATTCACCCCTCCACTTT
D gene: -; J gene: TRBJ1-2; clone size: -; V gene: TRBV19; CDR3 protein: CASSNRRGSGYTF; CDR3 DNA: TGTGCCAGTAGTAATCGCAGGGGCAGTGGCTACACCTTC
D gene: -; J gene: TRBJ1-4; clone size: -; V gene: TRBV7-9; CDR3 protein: CASSLGQGVEKLFF; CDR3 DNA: TGTGCCAGCAGCTTAGGTCAGGGCGTTGAAAAACTGTTTTTT
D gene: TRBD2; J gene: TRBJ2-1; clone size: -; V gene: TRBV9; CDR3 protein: CASSVGTSGSYNEQFF; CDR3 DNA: TGTGCCAGCAGCGTCGGTACTAGCGGGAGTTACAATGAGCAGTTCTTC
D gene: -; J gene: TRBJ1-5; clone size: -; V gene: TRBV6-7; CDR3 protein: CATFGRTYSNQPQHF; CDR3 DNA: TGTGCCACCTTCGGACGGACATATAGCAATCAGCCCCAGCATTTT
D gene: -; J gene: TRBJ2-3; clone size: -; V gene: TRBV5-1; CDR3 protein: CASSLGADTQYF; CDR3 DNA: TGCGCCAGCAGCTTGGGAGCAGATACGCAGTATTTT
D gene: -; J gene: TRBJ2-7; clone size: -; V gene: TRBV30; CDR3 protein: CAWGARTYEQYF; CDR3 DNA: TGTGCCTGGGGGGCTAGAACCTACGAGCAGTACTTC
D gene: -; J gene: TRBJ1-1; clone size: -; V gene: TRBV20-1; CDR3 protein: CSASWSTEAFF; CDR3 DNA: TGCAGTGCTAGCTGGAGCACTGAAGCTTTCTTT
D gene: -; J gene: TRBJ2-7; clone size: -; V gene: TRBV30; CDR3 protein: CAWRESAYEQYF; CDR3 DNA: TGTGCCTGGAGGGAGAGCGCTTACGAGCAGTACTTC
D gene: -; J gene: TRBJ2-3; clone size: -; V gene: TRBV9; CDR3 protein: CASSVDRRGGWADTQYF; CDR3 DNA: TGTGCCAGCAGCGTAGACCGGCGGGGAGGATGGGCAGATACGCAGTATTTT
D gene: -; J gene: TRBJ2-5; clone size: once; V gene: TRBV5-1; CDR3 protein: CASSRVIQETQYF; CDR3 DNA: TGCGCCAGCAGCCGTGTAATTCAAGAGACCCAGTACTTC
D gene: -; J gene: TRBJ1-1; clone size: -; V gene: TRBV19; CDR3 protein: CASGSGTYNTEAFF; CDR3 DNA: TGTGCCAGTGGATCCGGGACTTATAACACTGAAGCTTTCTTT
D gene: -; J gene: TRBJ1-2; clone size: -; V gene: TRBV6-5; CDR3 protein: CASSSTRTVDGYTF; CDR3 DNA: TGTGCCAGCAGTAGCACCAGGACAGTGGATGGCTACACCTTC
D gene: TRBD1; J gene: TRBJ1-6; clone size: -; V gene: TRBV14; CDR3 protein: CASSPLRYTGTGGSPLHF; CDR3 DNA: TGTGCCAGCAGCCCTTTACGATATACCGGGACAGGGGGTTCACCCCTCCACTTT
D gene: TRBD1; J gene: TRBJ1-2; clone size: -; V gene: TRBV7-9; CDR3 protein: CASSYGTVGYTF; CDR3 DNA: TGTGCCAGCAGCTATGGGACAGTGGGCTACACCTTC
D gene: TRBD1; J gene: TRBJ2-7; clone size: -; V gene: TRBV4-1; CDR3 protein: CASSQVRDRGYEQYF; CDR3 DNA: TGCGCCAGCAGCCAAGTACGGGACAGAGGCTACGAGCAGTACTTC
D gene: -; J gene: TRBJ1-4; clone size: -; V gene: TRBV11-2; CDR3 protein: CASSRVRERNEKLFF; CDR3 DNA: TGTGCCAGCAGTCGAGTGAGGGAACGTAATGAAAAACTGTTTTTT
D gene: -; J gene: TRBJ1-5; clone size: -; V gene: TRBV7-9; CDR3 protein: CASSQSRGVVQDNQPQHF; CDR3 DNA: TGTGCCAGCAGCCAATCGCGGGGAGTGGTACAGGACAATCAGCCCCAGCATTTT
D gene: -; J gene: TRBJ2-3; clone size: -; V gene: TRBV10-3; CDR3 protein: CAISPSEASTDTQYF; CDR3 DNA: TGTGCCATCAGCCCCTCGGAGGCGAGCACAGATACGCAGTATTTT
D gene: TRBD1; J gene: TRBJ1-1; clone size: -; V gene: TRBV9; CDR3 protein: CASSTRTGEAFF; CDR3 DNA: TGTGCCAGCAGCACTCGGACAGGTGAAGCTTTCTTT
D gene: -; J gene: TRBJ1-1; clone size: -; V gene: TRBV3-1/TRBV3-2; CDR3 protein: CASSQLSQTEAFF; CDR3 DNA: TGTGCCAGCAGCCAATTGTCCCAAACTGAAGCTTTCTTT
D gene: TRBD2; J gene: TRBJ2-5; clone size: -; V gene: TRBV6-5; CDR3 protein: CASSSNPRGGEETQYF; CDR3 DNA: TGTGCCAGCAGTTCTAACCCACGGGGGGGGGAAGAGACCCAGTACTTC